The 16 T cell receptor beta chains below were found in one sample sequenced in a study of OX40 agonist ivuxolimab in advanced cancers. Clones were read by immunoSEQ multiplex PCR, and TCRdb kept only the in-frame ones, dropping some. The sample shows 65,000 to 100,000 clones, approximately 86% of them seen only once. Here the sequenced sample was CD4+ or CD8+ T cells sorted from blood, taken in a trial of the OX40 agonist ivuxolimab. The receptor source for this set is an adult with an advanced solid tumor such as melanoma, head and neck, liver or kidney cancer.

The V call is TRBV11-2, the J call TRBJ2-6, with TRBD1 matching over 8 bases. Per the germline V gene, CDR1 is SGHAT and CDR2 is FQNNGV. The CDR3 sequence is 18 residues long. V shed 5 bases and J 0 bases; nucleotides not matched to a gene: 9. In nucleotides, the CDR3 is TGTGCCAGCAGCCGAAGAGGGGACAGGCTCTCTGGGGCCAACGTCCTGACTTTC. Translating it yields CASSRRGDRLSGANVLTF. The variable domain in full, completed from reference TRBV11-2 and TRBJ2-6, reads EAGVAQSPRYKIIEKRQSVAFWCNPISGHATLYWYQQILGQGPKLLIQFQNNGVVDDSQLPKDRFSAERLKGVDSTLKIQPAKLEDSAVYLCASSRRGDRLSGANVLTFGAGSRLTVL.

This clone was seen a few times. The chain has TRBV9 and TRBJ1-3; D is perhaps TRBD1 (5 bases). CDR3 length equals 13 residues. V lost 0 bases, J lost 9 bases, and 10 bases lay in between. From germline, CDR1 is SGDLS and CDR2 YYNGEE. DNA of the CDR3: TGTGCCAGCAGCGTAGGAGGGGAAGGCACCATATATTTT. Translated, it gives CASSVGGEGTIYF. The complete variable domain, with remaining parts taken from reference TRBV9 and TRBJ1-3, reads DSGVTQTPKHLITATGQRVTLRCSPRSGDLSVYWYQQSLDQGLQFLIQYYNGEERAKGNILERFSAQQFPDLHSELNLSSLELGDSALYFCASSVGGEGTIYFGEGSWLTVV.

The chain has TRBV5-1 and TRBJ1-4; D possibly corresponds to TRBD1 (6 bases). CDR1 and CDR2 (germline): SGHRS, YFSETQ. V was pared by 1 base and J by 8 bases, with 18 bases between. CDR3 length: 16 amino acids. In DNA, the CDR3 is TGCGCCAGCAGCTTGTACCCTCGGGCAGGGGAAGAAAAACTGTTTTTT. It translates to CASSLYPRAGEEKLFF.

V is TRBV14 and J is TRBJ2-5; 9 bases match TRBD1. The CDR3 loop spans 15 amino acids. V shed 2 bases, J shed 2 bases, and the junction held 3 bases outside the gene matches. Per the germline V gene, CDR1 is SGHDN and CDR2 is FVKESK. CDR3 sequence reads: CASSQYRGPQETQYF. In nucleotides, the CDR3 is TGTGCCAGCAGCCAATACAGGGGGCCTCAAGAGACCCAGTACTTC.

V usage is TRBV19 and J usage is TRBJ1-4; weak D call: TRBD1 (5 bases). CDR1 is LNHDA, CDR2 SQIVND, per germline (reference sequence). This CDR3 has 15 residues. Trimming shortened V by 3 bases and J by 5 bases, and 13 bases separated the two germline ends. The CDR3 region has the DNA TGTGCCAGTAGTATGCGAGACAGAGCCAATGAAAAACTGTTTTTT. Its protein product is CASSMRDRANEKLFF.

The V and J genes are TRBV4-3 and TRBJ1-2; 8 bases match TRBD1. There are 18 residues in the CDR3. Unmatched junction bases numbered 17, after V lost 0 bases and J lost 8 bases. Germline CDR1 reads LGHNA; CDR2 reads YSLEER. As DNA, the CDR3 is TGCGCCAGCAGCCAAGATCTAGTAGGGACAGGCCCGACAAGAGGCTACACCTTC. This sequence encodes CASSQDLVGTGPTRGYTF.

V is TRBV14 and J is TRBJ2-3; D gene ambiguous. The germline V and J ends were trimmed by 4 bases and 2 bases, with 7 bases remaining between them. Germline V lookup: CDR1 SGHDN, CDR2 FVKESK. CDR3 length: 13 residues. In DNA, the CDR3 is TGTGCCAGCAGCCCAGCAACCACAGATACGCAGTATTTT. Amino acid sequence: CASSPATTDTQYF.

In its sample, this clone was seen a few times. The rearrangement uses TRBV5-1 and TRBJ2-7; 11 positions agree with TRBD1. With V trimmed by 4 bases and J by 7 bases, 7 bases remained unmatched. The germline CDR1 and CDR2 sequences are SGHRS and YFSETQ. CDR3 size: 14 residues. DNA for the CDR3: TGCGCCAGCAGCCTCGGACAGGGGGCGATGGAGCAGTACTTC. Translated, it gives CASSLGQGAMEQYF.

The CDR3 is CASSRGTGQTNYGYTF. The DNA for the CDR3 is TGTGCCAGCAGCAGGGGGACGGGACAGACCAACTATGGCTACACCTTC. This chain links TRBV5-4 with TRBJ1-2; 7 bases are shared with TRBD1. J gave up 2 bases and V 4 bases, and 11 bases lay outside the gene matches. The CDR3 is 16 residues long. Germline CDR1 and CDR2: SGHNT and YYREEE (reference sequence).

This clone was counted only a few times. This sequence joins TRBV30 and TRBJ1-1, with a tentative D call TRBD1 (5 bases). There are 13 residues in the CDR3. Looked up from germline, CDR1 is GTSNPN and CDR2 is SVGIG (reference sequence). Trimming took off 4 bases at V and 10 bases at J, with 19 bases between the two ends. The CDR3: CAWNFGKGKGAFF. Written as DNA, the CDR3 is TGTGCCTGGAATTTTGGGAAGGGGAAAGGAGCTTTCTTT.

The V and J genes are TRBV9 and TRBJ2-2, with 8 positions matching TRBD2. Trimming cost V 3 bases and J 1 base; bases outside gene matches: 5. The CDR3 is 16 residues long. Germline V gene data show CDR1 as SGDLS and CDR2 as YYNGEE. CDR3 loop: CASSALAGKNTGELFF. The CDR3 DNA follows: TGTGCCAGCAGCGCATTAGCGGGAAAGAACACCGGGGAGCTGTTTTTT. The variable domain in full, with the rest retrieved from reference TRBV9 and TRBJ2-2, is DSGVTQTPKHLITATGQRVTLRCSPRSGDLSVYWYQQSLDQGLQFLIQYYNGEERAKGNILERFSAQQFPDLHSELNLSSLELGDSALYFCASSALAGKNTGELFFGEGSRLTVL.

The CDR3 DNA sequence: TGTGCCAGCAGTTTATCCGGGACTTGGGACACTGAAGCTTTCTTT. This sequence encodes CASSLSGTWDTEAFF. The gene calls are TRBV27 and TRBJ1-1; perhaps TRBD1 as D (5 bases). The CDR3 sequence is 15 residues long. V was cut by 0 bases and J by 3 bases, with 11 bases left in between. Germline assignment: CDR1 MNHEY and CDR2 SMNVEV (reference sequence).

J is TRBJ2-5 and V is TRBV7-2; 8 bases match TRBD1. Per the germline V gene, CDR1 is SGHTA and CDR2 is FQGNSA. The length of the CDR3 is 14 residues. Trimming removed 6 bases from V and 5 bases from J; junction bases left unmatched: 8. The CDR3 loop reads CASSHSGGLETQYF. The CDR3 DNA reads as TGTGCCAGCAGTCACTCAGGGGGCCTGGAGACCCAGTACTTC.

This clone occurred once. The rearrangement uses TRBV5-1 and TRBJ2-7; 14 bases agree with TRBD2. J gave up 4 bases and V 0 bases, and 6 bases lay outside the gene matches. This CDR3 is built from 17 residues. The germline V gene has CDR1 SGHRS and CDR2 YFSETQ. The DNA for the CDR3 is TGCGCCAGCAGCTTGGCCCGGGGACTAGCGGGAGCTTACGAGCAGTACTTC. It codes for CASSLARGLAGAYEQYF.

V gene TRBV28 combines with J gene TRBJ2-5; maybe TRBD2 (6 bases). V dropped 5 bases and J dropped 0 bases, with 7 bases sitting between them. The germline V gene encodes CDR1 MDHEN and CDR2 SYDVKM. The CDR3 is made up of 13 amino acids. The CDR3 DNA sequence: TGTGCCAGCAGTGGGGGGTACCAAGAGACCCAGTACTTC. Amino acids: CASSGGYQETQYF.

The chain combines TRBV7-9 with TRBJ2-7, with 12 bases identical to TRBD1. The junction had 20 bases not matched to a gene; V was cut back by 4 bases and J by 7 bases. This CDR3 is 19 amino acids long. Germline CDR1 SEHNR, CDR2 FQNEAQ (reference sequence). CDR3 sequence: CASSSGQGARWRESAEQYF. The CDR3 region has the DNA TGTGCCAGCAGCTCGGGACAGGGGGCGCGTTGGCGGGAGTCGGCGGAGCAGTACTTC.